This T cell receptor beta chain was profiled in a study of blood T cell repertoires in COVID-19. Study overall: The United States, Italy and Spain supplied acute and convalescent COVID-19 samples.

Seattle's enrolled individuals joined amid active infection and were then monitored longitudinally. The CDR3 has 12 residues. Looked up from germline, CDR1 is ENHRY and CDR2 is SYGVKD. V shed 10 bases and J shed 5 bases, with 14 bases lying between them. Profiling relied on immunoSEQ multiplex PCR, and the TCRdb table lists in-frame clones only, not all of them. Found here are 200,000 to 250,000 clones, 75% to 85% of them singletons; the top ten hold around 1.3%. V gene TRBV10-3 combines with J gene TRBJ2-5; tentative D call: TRBD1 (6 bases). This TCR was sampled from a woman in her 30s with COVID-19, enrolled during active disease. Sequencing used peripheral blood. The CDR3 sequence is CASQGQTETQYF. The CDR3 region has the DNA TGTGCCAGCCAAGGACAGACTGAGACCCAGTACTTC.